A selection of T cell receptor beta chains follows, all from one sample in a study of shared clonotypes between healthy human individuals. TCRdb's table, derived via immunoSEQ multiplex PCR, lists solely in-frame clones and lacks some. The repertoire includes over 850,000 clones, roughly 74% of them detected once, and about 0.52% sits in the top ten. The sequenced sample consisted of memory CD4+ T cells from PBMCs. The receptors shown here come from a man aged 18-30 years in good health. Some clones in this sample may be carry-over from other donors' samples. CDR3s include the opening cysteine and the closing phenylalanine or tryptophan. A D gene is named only where the DNA matches it firmly. The size entry is marked missing in some rows and otherwise reads once, few, many or a size class.

-,TRBJ1-1,-,TRBV5-1,CASSIDTLNTEAFF,TGCGCCAGCAGCATCGACACGTTGAACACTGAAGCTTTCTTT
-,TRBJ1-1,-,TRBV10-3,CAISESIGSAEAFF,TGTGCCATCAGTGAGTCTATCGGTTCCGCTGAAGCTTTCTTT
-,TRBJ2-7,-,TRBV6-5,CASSPRGGTYEQYF,TGTGCCAGCAGTCCCCGTGGGGGTACCTACGAGCAGTACTTC
-,TRBJ2-7,few,TRBV28,CASTPAAPNEQYF,TGTGCCAGCACGCCAGCGGCCCCCAACGAGCAGTACTTC
-,TRBJ2-1,once,TRBV5-1,CASFGDRAGAYNEQFF,TGCGCCAGCTTTGGAGACCGGGCCGGAGCATACAATGAGCAGTTCTTC
-,TRBJ1-2,-,TRBV29-1,CSVMTNRENYGYTF,TGCAGCGTTATGACAAATCGAGAGAACTATGGCTACACCTTC
-,TRBJ2-1,-,TRBV7-2,CASTLKGVPLGYNEQFF,TGTGCCAGCACCCTAAAGGGAGTGCCCTTGGGTTACAATGAGCAGTTCTTC
-,TRBJ2-1,-,TRBV5-1,CASSPMLGTDEQFF,TGCGCCAGCAGCCCTATGCTGGGCACAGATGAGCAGTTCTTC
-,TRBJ2-5,-,TRBV29-1,CSVILPGRQETQYF,TGCAGCGTTATCCTTCCAGGGCGGCAAGAGACCCAGTACTTC
-,TRBJ2-2,-,TRBV7-9,CASSFWSANTGELFF,TGTGCCAGCAGCTTCTGGTCCGCGAACACCGGGGAGCTGTTTTTT
-,TRBJ1-4,-,TRBV2,CASSGTGTSNEKLFF,TGTGCCAGCAGTGGGACCGGGACAAGCAATGAAAAACTGTTTTTT
-,TRBJ1-3,-,TRBV5-4,CASSLGRATLSGNTIYF,TGTGCCAGCAGCCTAGGACGGGCCACCCTCTCTGGAAACACCATATATTTT
TRBD1,TRBJ2-3,-,TRBV7-3,CASSTGTGTDTQYF,TGTGCCAGCAGCACCGGGACAGGGACAGATACGCAGTATTTT
-,TRBJ2-5,-,TRBV12-1,CASSLIHWRAQETQYF,TGTGCCAGCAGCTTGATTCATTGGAGGGCACAAGAGACCCAGTACTTC
-,TRBJ2-3,-,TRBV6-5,CASNDPAWEVPYF,TGTGCCAGCAATGACCCAGCGTGGGAGGTGCCGTATTTT